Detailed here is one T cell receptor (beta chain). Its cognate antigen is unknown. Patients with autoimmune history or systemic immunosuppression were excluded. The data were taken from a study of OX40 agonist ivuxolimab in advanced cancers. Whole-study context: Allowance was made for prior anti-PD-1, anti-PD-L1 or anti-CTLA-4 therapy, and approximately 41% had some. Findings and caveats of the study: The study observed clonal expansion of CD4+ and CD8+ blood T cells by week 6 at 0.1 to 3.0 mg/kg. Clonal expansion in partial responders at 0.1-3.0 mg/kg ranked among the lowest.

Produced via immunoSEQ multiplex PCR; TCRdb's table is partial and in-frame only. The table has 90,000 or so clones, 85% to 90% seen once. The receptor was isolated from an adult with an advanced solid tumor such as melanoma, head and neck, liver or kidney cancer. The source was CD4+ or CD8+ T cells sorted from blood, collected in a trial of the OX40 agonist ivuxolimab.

CDR3: CASSFRNYNEQFF. CDR3 bases: TGTGCCAGCAGTTTCAGGAACTACAATGAGCAGTTCTTC. This chain joins TRBV27 and TRBJ2-1; no reliable D call. Germline assignment: CDR1 MNHEY and CDR2 SMNVEV (reference sequence). Trimming stripped 3 bases from V and 3 bases from J, with 6 bases between. The CDR3 has 13 residues.